This T cell receptor (beta chain) derives from a study of spatial heterogeneity in lung cancer. This clonotype was seen ten or more times. MiXCR, applied by TCRdb to the 5' RACE reads, yields one record per CDR3 protein. The table records 20,000 to 25,000 distinct CDR3 sequences, around 4.3% of them present only once. The CDR3 has 14 amino acids. Per germline, CDR1 SNHLY and CDR2 FYNNEI. V was pared by 3 bases and J by 9 bases, with 4 bases of the junction left unmatched. Described time point: sample taken at primary tumor resection. V gene TRBV2 combines with J gene TRBJ2-1, with 11 nucleotides matching TRBD2. Sequences were derived from PBMCs, sampled at surgery. This receptor was obtained from a male donor with early-stage non-small cell lung cancer. CDR3 DNA sequence: TGTGCCAGCAGTGAGACTAGCGGGGCGGGTGAGCAGTTCTTC. This gives the protein CASSETSGAGEQFF.